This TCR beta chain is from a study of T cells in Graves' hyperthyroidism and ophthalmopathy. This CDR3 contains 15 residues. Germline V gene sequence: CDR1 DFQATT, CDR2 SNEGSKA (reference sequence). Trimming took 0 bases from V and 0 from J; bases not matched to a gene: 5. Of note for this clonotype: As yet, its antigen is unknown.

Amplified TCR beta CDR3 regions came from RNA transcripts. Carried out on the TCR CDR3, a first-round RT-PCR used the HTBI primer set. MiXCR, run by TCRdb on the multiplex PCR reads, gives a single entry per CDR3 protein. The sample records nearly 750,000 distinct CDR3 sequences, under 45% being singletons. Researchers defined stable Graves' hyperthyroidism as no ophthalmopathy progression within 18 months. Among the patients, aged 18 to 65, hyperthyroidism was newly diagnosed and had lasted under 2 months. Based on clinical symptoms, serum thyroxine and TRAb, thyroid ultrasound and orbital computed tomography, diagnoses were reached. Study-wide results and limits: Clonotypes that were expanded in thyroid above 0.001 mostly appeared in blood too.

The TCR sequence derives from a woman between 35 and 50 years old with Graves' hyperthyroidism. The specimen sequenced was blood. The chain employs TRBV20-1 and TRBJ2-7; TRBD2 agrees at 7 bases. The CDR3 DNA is TGCAGTGCTAGAGATATCGGGGGGAGCTCCTACGAGCAGTACTTC. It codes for CSARDIGGSSYEQYF.